These 21 T cell receptor beta chains were sequenced from one sample in a study of OX40 agonist ivuxolimab in advanced cancers. The data were produced by immunoSEQ multiplex PCR, yet TCRdb's version contains in-frame clones alone and is incomplete. The table shows over 30,000 clones, with approximately 79% occurring only once. The source was CD4+ or CD8+ T cells sorted from blood, collected in a trial of the OX40 agonist ivuxolimab. The receptor set was obtained from an adult with an advanced solid tumor such as melanoma, head and neck, liver or kidney cancer.

The chain links TRBV25-1 to TRBJ2-5; 7 bases agree with TRBD2. CDR3 length: 14 amino acids. The germline V gene has CDR1 MGHDK and CDR2 SYGVNS. V gave up 5 bases and J gave up 1 base; unmatched junction bases: 4. This CDR3 reads CASSRGGAQETQYF. Written as DNA, the CDR3 is TGTGCCAGCAGTCGCGGGGGAGCCCAAGAGACCCAGTACTTC.

This clone was counted once. J is TRBJ2-7 and V is TRBV7-9; D perhaps matches TRBD2 (6 bases). Trimming removed 3 bases at V and 6 bases at J, with 21 bases between. The V gene's germline CDR1 is SEHNR and CDR2 FQNEAQ (reference sequence). The CDR3 consists of 16 residues. The CDR3 DNA reads TGTGCCAGCAGCTTGCAACGCCCGCGACTAGGGCTCGAGCAGTACTTC. Translation: CASSLQRPRLGLEQYF.

The chain combines TRBV10-3 with TRBJ1-1; maybe TRBD1 (5 bases). Trimming took 6 bases from V and 2 from J, leaving 10 bases between them. Germline V gives CDR1 ENHRY, CDR2 SYGVKD. CDR3 length: 13 residues. In DNA form, the CDR3 reads TGTGCCATCAGACCTCAGGGCAACACTGAAGCTTTCTTT. Translated: CAIRPQGNTEAFF.

V usage is TRBV2 and J usage is TRBJ1-3, with D uncertain. The CDR3 covers 11 residues. Germline-derived CDR1 and CDR2 are SNHLY and FYNNEI. The V and J ends lost 6 bases and 4 bases respectively, with 4 bases between them. CDR3 protein: CASRTGNTIYF. CDR3 DNA sequence: TGTGCCAGCAGGACGGGAAACACCATATATTTT.

The chain carries TRBV28 and TRBJ2-5; D call uncertain. The CDR3 has 13 amino acids. The germline gives CDR1 MDHEN, CDR2 SYDVKM. Trimming left V 7 bases short and J 3 bases short, with 12 bases between. The CDR3 loop reads CASTHGQKETQYF. The DNA of the CDR3 is TGTGCCAGCACCCACGGGCAGAAAGAGACCCAGTACTTC.

The genes are TRBV9 and TRBJ2-1, with TRBD2 matching over 11 bases. The CDR3 runs 15 residues. Germline CDR1 reads SGDLS; CDR2 reads YYNGEE. J gave up 5 bases and V 3 bases, and 4 bases lay outside the gene matches. DNA for the CDR3: TGTGCCAGCAGCGCCTTAGCGGGGGGGAACAATGAGCAGTTCTTC. Translating it yields CASSALAGGNNEQFF.

This clone was seen once. The rearrangement links TRBV30 to TRBJ2-7, with D perhaps given as TRBD1 or TRBD2 (6 bases each). The V gene lost 2 bases and the J gene lost 6 bases, with 14 bases spanning the gap. Per germline, CDR1 GTSNPN and CDR2 SVGIG (reference sequence). The CDR3 consists of 13 residues. The CDR3 loop is CAWSLRGGTEQYF. CDR3 bases: TGTGCCTGGAGTTTAAGAGGGGGGACCGAGCAGTACTTC.

V gene TRBV11-2 combines with J gene TRBJ2-7, with D possibly being TRBD2 (6 bases). The V gene's germline CDR1 is SGHAT and CDR2 FQNNGV. The ends were cut back, 3 bases at V and 3 bases at J, with 15 bases in the middle. The CDR3 has 15 residues. CDR3 protein: CASSFEGLALYEQYF. For the CDR3, the DNA is TGTGCCAGCAGCTTCGAGGGACTGGCCCTCTACGAGCAGTACTTC.

The chain uses TRBV5-4 and TRBJ2-1; D is possibly TRBD2 (5 bases). The length of the CDR3 is 15 residues. Deletions cut 2 bases from V and 0 bases from J, with 9 bases between. Germline CDR1 is SGHNT and CDR2 is YYREEE (reference sequence). The CDR3 region is CASSFSGGSYNEQFF. The CDR3 DNA sequence: TGTGCCAGCAGCTTCAGCGGCGGCTCCTACAATGAGCAGTTCTTC.

This clone showed up just once. V and J are TRBV27 and TRBJ1-6, with a weak D call TRBD1 (6 bases). The CDR3 is made up of 14 amino acids. The germline gives CDR1 MNHEY, CDR2 SMNVEV (reference sequence). Trimming cost V 6 bases and J 8 bases, with 14 bases left between them. CDR3 nucleotide sequence: TGTGCCAGCAGCGTACAGGGTGTATATTCACCCCTCCACTTT. Amino acid sequence: CASSVQGVYSPLHF.

This rearrangement joins TRBV29-1 to TRBJ1-1, with 9 bases identical to TRBD1. Germline V lookup: CDR1 SQVTM, CDR2 ANQGSEA. The ends lost 6 bases at V and 4 bases at J; junction bases unmatched: 6. The CDR3 runs 13 residues. The CDR3 loop reads CSVRDRVGTEAFF. CDR3 in DNA: TGCAGCGTCCGGGACAGGGTTGGCACTGAAGCTTTCTTT. The full variable domain, in which reference TRBV29-1 and TRBJ1-1 provide the parts outside the CDR3, is SAVISQKPSRDICQRGTSLTIQCQVDSQVTMMFWYRQQPGQSLTLIATANQGSEATYESGFVIDKFPISRPNLTFSTLTVSNMSPEDSSIYLCSVRDRVGTEAFFGQGTRLTVV.

This clone was seen a single time. The junction differs from germline at one of its ends, possibly a read error. This chain uses TRBV7-3 with TRBJ2-7, with TRBD1 matching 7 bases. Per germline, CDR1 SGHTA and CDR2 FQGTGA. The CDR3 sequence is 13 residues long. In DNA form, the CDR3 reads TGTGCCAGCAGCACGGGGACAGCGTACGTGCAGTACTTC. Residues: CASSTGTAYVQYF.

This chain uses TRBV6-1 with TRBJ2-5; the D call may be TRBD1 or TRBD2 (6 bases each). The J call may be faulty, since TRBJ2-7 better matches the DNA end. This CDR3 is built from 13 residues. Per the germline V gene, CDR1 is MNHNS and CDR2 is SASEGT. The CDR3 DNA sequence: TGTGCCAGCAGTTTGCGGGACACCTACGAGCAGTACTTC. Residues: CASSLRDTYEQYF.

The genes are TRBV11-2 and TRBJ1-5; 8 nucleotides align to TRBD1. The CDR3 has 15 residues. Germline loops: CDR1 SGHAT, CDR2 FQNNGV. The V gene end was trimmed by 5 bases and the J gene end by 3 bases; junction bases not matched to a gene: 6. CDR3 sequence reads: CASSPTGDFNQPQHF. DNA of the CDR3: TGTGCCAGCAGCCCGACAGGGGACTTCAATCAGCCCCAGCATTTT.

This chain joins TRBV6-1 and TRBJ1-5, with D tentatively TRBD1 (6 bases). Germline V gene data show CDR1 as MNHNS and CDR2 as SASEGT. The V end was cut by 4 bases, the J end by 0 bases, with 10 bases between. The CDR3 covers 15 residues. CDR3 amino acids: CASSGQGNSNQPQHF. The DNA for the CDR3 is TGTGCCAGCAGTGGCCAGGGGAATAGCAATCAGCCCCAGCATTTT.

This chain joins TRBV6-5 and TRBJ2-7, with 12 bases identical to TRBD1. Unmatched junction bases numbered 4, after V lost 4 bases and J lost 6 bases. The germline V gene encodes CDR1 MNHEY and CDR2 SVGAGI. This CDR3 is built from 14 residues. This CDR3 is CASSLGQGASEQYF. CDR3 DNA: TGTGCCAGCAGTTTGGGACAGGGGGCGTCCGAGCAGTACTTC.

J is TRBJ2-3 and V is TRBV6-5; 7 bases are shared with TRBD1. The CDR3 is 16 amino acids. Germline CDR1 and CDR2: MNHEY and SVGAGI. J gave up 3 bases and V 0 bases, and 6 bases lay outside the gene matches. CDR3 sequence (DNA): TGTGCCAGCAGTTACTCCCAGGGACAGATTACAGATACGCAGTATTTT. Translating gives CASSYSQGQITDTQYF.

This chain joins TRBV5-4 and TRBJ2-2; 9 positions match TRBD1. Unmatched junction bases numbered 3, after V lost 0 bases and J lost 3 bases. The CDR3 runs to 16 residues. Germline values: CDR1 SGHNT, CDR2 YYREEE (reference sequence). The CDR3 nucleotides are TGTGCCAGCAGCTTGGCGGGGACAGGGTACACCGGGGAGCTGTTTTTT. This translates into CASSLAGTGYTGELFF.

The chain combines TRBV29-1 with TRBJ1-2; a weak D match, TRBD1 (6 bases). CDR1 is SQVTM, CDR2 ANQGSEA, per germline. Trimming cost V 5 bases and J 4 bases, with 14 bases left between them. CDR3 length equals 13 residues. Here the CDR3 reads CSVKAGDRYGYTF. The CDR3 DNA reads as TGCAGCGTTAAGGCAGGGGACCGCTATGGCTACACCTTC.

V is TRBV5-5 and J is TRBJ2-7, with 14 nucleotides matching TRBD2. This CDR3 spans 16 amino acids. With V trimmed by 5 bases and J by 4 bases, 8 bases remained unmatched. Germline-derived CDR1 and CDR2 are SGHKS and YYEKEE (reference sequence). As DNA, the CDR3 is TGTGCCAGCAGGCTTGGACTAGCGGGGGGAACTTACGAGCAGTACTTC. Its translation is CASRLGLAGGTYEQYF.

The rearrangement links TRBV7-9 to TRBJ2-4; 7 bases agree with TRBD1. Unmatched junction bases numbered 9, after V lost 5 bases and J lost 2 bases. This CDR3 has 16 amino acids. The germline CDR1 and CDR2 sequences are SEHNR and FQNEAQ (reference sequence). CDR3 nucleotides: TGTGCCAGCAGCCCTGACAGGGAAGGAACCAAAAACATTCAGTACTTC. It codes for CASSPDREGTKNIQYF.